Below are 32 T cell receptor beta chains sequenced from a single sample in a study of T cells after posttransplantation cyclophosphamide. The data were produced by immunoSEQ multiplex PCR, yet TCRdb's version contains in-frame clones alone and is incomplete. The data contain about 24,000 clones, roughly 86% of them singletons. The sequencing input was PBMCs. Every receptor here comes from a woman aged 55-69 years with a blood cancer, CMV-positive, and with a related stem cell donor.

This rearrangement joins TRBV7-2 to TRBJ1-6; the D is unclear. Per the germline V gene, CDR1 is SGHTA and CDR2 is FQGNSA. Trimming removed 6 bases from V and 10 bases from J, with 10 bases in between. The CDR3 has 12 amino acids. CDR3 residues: CASRGVWSPLHF. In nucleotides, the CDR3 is TGTGCCAGCAGGGGAGTCTGGTCACCCCTCCACTTT.

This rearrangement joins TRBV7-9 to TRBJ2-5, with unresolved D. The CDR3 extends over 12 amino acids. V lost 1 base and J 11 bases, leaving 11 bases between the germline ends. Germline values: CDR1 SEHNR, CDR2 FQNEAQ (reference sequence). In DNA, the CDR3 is TGTGCCAGCAGCTTAGATTCGGTAGAGCAGTACTTC. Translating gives CASSLDSVEQYF.

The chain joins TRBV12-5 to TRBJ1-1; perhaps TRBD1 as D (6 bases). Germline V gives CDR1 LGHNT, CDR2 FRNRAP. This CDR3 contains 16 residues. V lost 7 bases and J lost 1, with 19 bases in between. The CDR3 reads CASAPLGGPSNTEAFF. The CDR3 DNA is TGTGCTAGTGCCCCTTTGGGGGGGCCGTCGAACACTGAAGCTTTCTTT.

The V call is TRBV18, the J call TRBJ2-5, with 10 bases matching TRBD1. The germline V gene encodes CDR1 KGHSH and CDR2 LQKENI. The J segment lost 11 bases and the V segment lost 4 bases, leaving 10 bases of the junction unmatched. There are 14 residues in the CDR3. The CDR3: CASSLTGGLGEQYF. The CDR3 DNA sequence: TGTGCCAGCTCACTGACAGGGGGCTTGGGGGAGCAGTACTTC. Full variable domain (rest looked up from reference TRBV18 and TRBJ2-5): NAGVMQNPRHLVRRRGQEARLRCSPMKGHSHVYWYRQLPEEGLKFMVYLQKENIIDESGMPKERFSAEFPKEGPSILRIQQVVRGDSAAYFCASSLTGGLGEQYFGPGTRLLVL.

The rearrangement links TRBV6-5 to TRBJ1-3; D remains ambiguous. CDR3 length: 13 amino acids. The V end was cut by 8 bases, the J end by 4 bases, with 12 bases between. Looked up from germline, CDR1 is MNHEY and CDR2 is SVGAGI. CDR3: CASSPAGGNTIYF. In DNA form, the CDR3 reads TGTGCCAGCTCCCCGGCGGGAGGAAACACCATATATTTT.

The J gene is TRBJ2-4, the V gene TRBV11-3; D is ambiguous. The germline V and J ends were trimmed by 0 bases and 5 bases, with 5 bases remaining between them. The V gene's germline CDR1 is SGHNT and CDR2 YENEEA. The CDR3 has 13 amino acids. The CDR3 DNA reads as TGTGCCAGCAGCTTAGACTGGCAAAACATTCAGTACTTC. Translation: CASSLDWQNIQYF.

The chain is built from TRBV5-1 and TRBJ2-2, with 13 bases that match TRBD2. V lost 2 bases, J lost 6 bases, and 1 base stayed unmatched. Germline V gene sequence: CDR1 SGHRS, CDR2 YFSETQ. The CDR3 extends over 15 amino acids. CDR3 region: CASSLLAGGPGELFF. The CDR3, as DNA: TGCGCCAGCAGCTTACTAGCGGGAGGGCCCGGGGAGCTGTTTTTT.

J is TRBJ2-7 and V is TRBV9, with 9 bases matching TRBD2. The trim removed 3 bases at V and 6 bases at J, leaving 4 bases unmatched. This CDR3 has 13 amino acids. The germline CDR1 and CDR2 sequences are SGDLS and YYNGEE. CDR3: CASSAGTSSEQYF. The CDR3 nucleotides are TGTGCCAGCAGCGCGGGGACTAGCAGCGAGCAGTACTTC.

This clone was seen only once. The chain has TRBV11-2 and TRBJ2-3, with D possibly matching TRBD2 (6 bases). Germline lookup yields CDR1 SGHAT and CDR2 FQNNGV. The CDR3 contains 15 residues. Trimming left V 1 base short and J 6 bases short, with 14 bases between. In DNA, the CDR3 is TGTGCCAGCAGCTTAGGGCCGACTAGTGGCGATACGCAGTATTTT. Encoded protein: CASSLGPTSGDTQYF.

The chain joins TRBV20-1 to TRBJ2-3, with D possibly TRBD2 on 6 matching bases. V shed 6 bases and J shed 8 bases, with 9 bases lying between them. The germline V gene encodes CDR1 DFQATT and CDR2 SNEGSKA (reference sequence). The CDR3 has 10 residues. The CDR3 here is CSATSRTQYF. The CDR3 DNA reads TGCAGTGCGACTAGTCGTACGCAGTATTTT.

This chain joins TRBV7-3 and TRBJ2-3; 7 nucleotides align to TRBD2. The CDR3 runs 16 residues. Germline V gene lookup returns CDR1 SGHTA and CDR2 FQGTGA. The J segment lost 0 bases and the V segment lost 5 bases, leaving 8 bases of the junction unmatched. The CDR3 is CASSPGGLASTDTQYF. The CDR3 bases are TGTGCCAGCAGCCCCGGGGGGTTAGCGAGCACAGATACGCAGTATTTT.

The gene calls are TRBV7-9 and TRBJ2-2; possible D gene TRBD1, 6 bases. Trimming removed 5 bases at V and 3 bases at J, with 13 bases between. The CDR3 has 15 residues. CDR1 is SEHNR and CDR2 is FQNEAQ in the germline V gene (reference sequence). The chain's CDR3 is CASSNQGRYTGELFF. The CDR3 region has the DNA TGTGCCAGCAGCAACCAGGGGCGCTACACCGGGGAGCTGTTTTTT.

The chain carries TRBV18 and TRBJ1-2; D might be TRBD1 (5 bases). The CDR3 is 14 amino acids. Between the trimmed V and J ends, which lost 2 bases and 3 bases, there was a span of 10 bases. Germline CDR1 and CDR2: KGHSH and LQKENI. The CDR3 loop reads CASSPARQYYGYTF. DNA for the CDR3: TGTGCCAGCTCACCAGCTAGACAGTACTATGGCTACACCTTC.

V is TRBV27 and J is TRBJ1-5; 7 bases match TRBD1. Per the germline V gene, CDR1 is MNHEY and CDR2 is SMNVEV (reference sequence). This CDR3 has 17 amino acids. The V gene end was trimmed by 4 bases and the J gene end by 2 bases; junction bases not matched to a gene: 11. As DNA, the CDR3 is TGTGCCAGCAGTTCAGGACAGGCTCTTCGGGGCAATCAGCCCCAGCATTTT. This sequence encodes CASSSGQALRGNQPQHF.

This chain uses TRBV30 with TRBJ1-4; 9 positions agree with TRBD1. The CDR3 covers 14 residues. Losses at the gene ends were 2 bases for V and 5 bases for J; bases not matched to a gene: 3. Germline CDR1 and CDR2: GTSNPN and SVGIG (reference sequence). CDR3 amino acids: CAWSKGQGNEKLFF. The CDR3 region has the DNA TGTGCCTGGAGTAAAGGACAGGGGAATGAAAAACTGTTTTTT.

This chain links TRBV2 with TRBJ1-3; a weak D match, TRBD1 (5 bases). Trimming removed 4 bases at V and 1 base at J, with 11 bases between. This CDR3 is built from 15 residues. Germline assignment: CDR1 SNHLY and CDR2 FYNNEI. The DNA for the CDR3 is TGTGCCAGCAGTGTAGGCAGGGTATCTGGAAACACCATATATTTT. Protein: CASSVGRVSGNTIYF.

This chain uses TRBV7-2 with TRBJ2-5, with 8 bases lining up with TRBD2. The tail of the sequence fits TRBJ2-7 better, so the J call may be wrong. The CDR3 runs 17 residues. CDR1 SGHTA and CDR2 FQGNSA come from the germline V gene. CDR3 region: CASSLGPLAGNAYEQYF. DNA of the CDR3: TGTGCCAGCAGCTTAGGTCCCCTAGCGGGTAACGCCTACGAGCAGTACTTC.

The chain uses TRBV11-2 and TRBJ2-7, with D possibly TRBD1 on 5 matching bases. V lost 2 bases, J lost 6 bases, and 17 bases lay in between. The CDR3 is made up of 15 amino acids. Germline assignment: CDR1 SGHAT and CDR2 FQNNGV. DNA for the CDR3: TGTGCCAGCAGCTTACGGACGGGCCCAGGGCTCGAGCAGTACTTC. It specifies CASSLRTGPGLEQYF.

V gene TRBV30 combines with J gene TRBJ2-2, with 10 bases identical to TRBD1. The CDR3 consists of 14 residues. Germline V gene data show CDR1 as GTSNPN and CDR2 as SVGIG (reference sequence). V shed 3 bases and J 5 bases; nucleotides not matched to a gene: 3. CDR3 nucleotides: TGTGCCTGGAGGACAGGGGGCTGGACCGGGGAGCTGTTTTTT. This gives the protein CAWRTGGWTGELFF.

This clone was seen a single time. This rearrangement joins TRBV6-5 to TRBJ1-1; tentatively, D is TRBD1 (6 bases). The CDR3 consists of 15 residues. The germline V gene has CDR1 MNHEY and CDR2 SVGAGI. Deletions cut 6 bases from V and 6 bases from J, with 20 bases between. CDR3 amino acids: CASSPHGGADPEAFF. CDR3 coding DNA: TGTGCCAGCAGCCCACATGGGGGCGCGGACCCTGAAGCTTTCTTT.

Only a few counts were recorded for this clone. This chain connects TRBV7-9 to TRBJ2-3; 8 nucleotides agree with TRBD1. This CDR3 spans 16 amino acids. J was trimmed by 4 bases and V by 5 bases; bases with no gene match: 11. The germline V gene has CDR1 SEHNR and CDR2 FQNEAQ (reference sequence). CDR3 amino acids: CASSLRAGGGSDTQYF. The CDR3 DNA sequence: TGTGCCAGCAGCCTAAGGGCAGGGGGCGGTTCAGATACGCAGTATTTT.

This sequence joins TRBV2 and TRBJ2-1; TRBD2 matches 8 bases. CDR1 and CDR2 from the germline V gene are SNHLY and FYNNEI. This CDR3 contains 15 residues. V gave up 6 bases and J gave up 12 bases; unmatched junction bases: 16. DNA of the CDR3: TGTGCCAGCAGCTCGAGCGGGAGATCCTCGGTTAGGCAGTTCTTC. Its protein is CASSSSGRSSVRQFF.

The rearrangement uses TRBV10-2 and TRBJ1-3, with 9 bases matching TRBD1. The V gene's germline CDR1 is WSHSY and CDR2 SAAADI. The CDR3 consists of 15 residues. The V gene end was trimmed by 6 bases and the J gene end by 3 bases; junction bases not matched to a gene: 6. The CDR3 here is CASSNGQGNGNTIYF. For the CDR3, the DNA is TGCGCCAGCAGCAATGGACAGGGGAATGGAAACACCATATATTTT.

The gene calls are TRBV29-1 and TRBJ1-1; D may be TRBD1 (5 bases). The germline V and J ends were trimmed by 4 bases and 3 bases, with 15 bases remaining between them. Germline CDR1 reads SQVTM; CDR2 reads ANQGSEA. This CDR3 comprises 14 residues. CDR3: CSVGGAALDTEAFF. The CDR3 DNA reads TGCAGCGTTGGCGGGGCGGCCTTGGACACTGAAGCTTTCTTT.

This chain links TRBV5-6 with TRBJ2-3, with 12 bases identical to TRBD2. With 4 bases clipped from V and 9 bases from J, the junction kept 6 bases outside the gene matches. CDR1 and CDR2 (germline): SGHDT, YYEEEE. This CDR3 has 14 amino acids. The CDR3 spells CASSMTSGSVTQYF. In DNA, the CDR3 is TGTGCCAGCAGCATGACTAGCGGGAGTGTCACGCAGTATTTT.

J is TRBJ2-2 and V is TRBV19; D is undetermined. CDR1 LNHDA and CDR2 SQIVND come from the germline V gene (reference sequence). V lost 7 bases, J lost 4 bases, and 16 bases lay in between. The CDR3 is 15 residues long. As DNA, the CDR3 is TGTGCCAGTACCTCTTGGGCAGCTTCCACCGGGGAGCTGTTTTTT. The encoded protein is CASTSWAASTGELFF.

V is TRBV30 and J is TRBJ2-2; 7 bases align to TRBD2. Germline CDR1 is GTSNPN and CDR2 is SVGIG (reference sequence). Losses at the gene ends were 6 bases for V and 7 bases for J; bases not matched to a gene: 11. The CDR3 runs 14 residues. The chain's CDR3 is CACPPGGLGGELFF. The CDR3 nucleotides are TGTGCCTGTCCCCCGGGGGGTCTCGGCGGGGAGCTGTTTTTT.

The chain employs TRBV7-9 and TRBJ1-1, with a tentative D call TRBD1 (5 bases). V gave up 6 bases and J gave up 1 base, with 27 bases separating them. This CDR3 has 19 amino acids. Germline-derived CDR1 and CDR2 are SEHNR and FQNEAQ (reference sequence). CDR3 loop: CASSFLISSSTRGNTEAFF. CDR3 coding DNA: TGTGCCAGCAGTTTCCTCATTTCCTCCAGCACAAGGGGGAACACTGAAGCTTTCTTT.

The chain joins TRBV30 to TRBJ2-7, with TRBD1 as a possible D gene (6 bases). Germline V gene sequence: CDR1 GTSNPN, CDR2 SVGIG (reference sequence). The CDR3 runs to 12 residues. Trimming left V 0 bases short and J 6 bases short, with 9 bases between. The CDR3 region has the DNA TGTGCCTGGAGTGTGACAGGTCGCGAGCAGTACTTC. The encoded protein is CAWSVTGREQYF. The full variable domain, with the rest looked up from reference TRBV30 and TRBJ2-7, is SQTIHQWPATLVQPVGSPLSLECTVEGTSNPNLYWYRQAAGRGLQLLFYSVGIGQISSEVPQNLSASRPQDRQFILSSKKLLLSDSGFYLCAWSVTGREQYFGPGTRLTVT.

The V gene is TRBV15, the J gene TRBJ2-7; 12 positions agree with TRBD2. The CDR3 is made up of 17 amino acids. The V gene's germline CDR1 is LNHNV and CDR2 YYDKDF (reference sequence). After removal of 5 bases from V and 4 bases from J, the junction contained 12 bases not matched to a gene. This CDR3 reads CATSGAPGLAGMYEQYF. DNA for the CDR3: TGTGCCACCAGCGGAGCCCCAGGACTAGCGGGAATGTACGAGCAGTACTTC.

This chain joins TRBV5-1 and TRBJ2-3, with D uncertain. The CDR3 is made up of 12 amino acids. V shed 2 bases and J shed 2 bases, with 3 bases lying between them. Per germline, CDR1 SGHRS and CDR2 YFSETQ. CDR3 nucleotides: TGCGCCAGCAGCTTTAACACAGATACGCAGTATTTT. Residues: CASSFNTDTQYF. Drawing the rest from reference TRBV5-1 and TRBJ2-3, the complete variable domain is KAGVTQTPRYLIKTRGQQVTLSCSPISGHRSVSWYQQTPGQGLQFLFEYFSETQRNKGNFPGRFSGRQFSNSRSEMNVSTLELGDSALYLCASSFNTDTQYFGPGTRLTVL.

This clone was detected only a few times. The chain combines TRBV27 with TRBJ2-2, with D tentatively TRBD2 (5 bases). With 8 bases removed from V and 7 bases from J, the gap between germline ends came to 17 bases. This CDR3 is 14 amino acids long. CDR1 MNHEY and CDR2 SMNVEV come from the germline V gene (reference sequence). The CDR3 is CASRNTRSNGELFF. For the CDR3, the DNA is TGTGCCAGCCGCAACACTAGATCTAACGGGGAGCTGTTTTTT.